Below, 13 T cell receptor beta chains from the same sample are listed, as sequenced in a study of long-term antiretroviral therapy in people with HIV. Survey-level immunoSEQ v3.0 assays were run. The method was immunoSEQ multiplex PCR; TCRdb's version includes in-frame clones alone and lacks a portion of them. The sample includes more than 20,000 clones, about four fifths of them seen just once. Sequenced material: unsorted PBMCs, taken 0.5 years before starting antiretroviral therapy. Source of these receptors: a man aged 40-50 years with HIV.

The chain joins TRBV4-1 to TRBJ2-7; no clear D. CDR3 length equals 15 residues. Trimming removed 1 base from V and 0 bases from J, with 10 bases in between. The V gene's germline CDR1 is MGHRA and CDR2 YSYEKL. The CDR3 DNA reads TGCGCCAGCAGCCAAGCGACGGCGAGCTCCTACGAGCAGTACTTC. It yields the protein CASSQATASSYEQYF.

Here the CDR3 DNA reads TGTGCCAGCAGCCCCCCTCTAGGGCAAGAGACCCAGTACTTC. The encoded protein is CASSPPLGQETQYF. This rearrangement joins TRBV7-8 to TRBJ2-5; D is unclear. Germline CDR1 SGHVS, CDR2 FQNEAQ. V lost 5 bases and J lost 2, with 12 bases in between. CDR3 length: 14 amino acids.

This clone has just one count. The rearrangement uses TRBV27 and TRBJ2-1; maybe TRBD2 (6 bases). CDR1 is MNHEY, CDR2 SMNVEV, per germline (reference sequence). The ends were cut back, 5 bases at V and 3 bases at J, with 14 bases in the middle. The CDR3 is 15 residues long. The CDR3 DNA is TGTGCCAGCAGTCTCATCGGGGGTTTCTACAATGAGCAGTTCTTC. Amino acids: CASSLIGGFYNEQFF.

The V gene is TRBV27, the J gene TRBJ1-1; the D gene is possibly TRBD1 (5 bases). Looked up from germline, CDR1 is MNHEY and CDR2 is SMNVEV (reference sequence). The CDR3 sequence is 14 residues long. Trimming took off 5 bases at V and 3 bases at J, with 13 bases between the two ends. In DNA form, the CDR3 reads TGTGCCAGCAGTCGATGGGGGACCTACACTGAAGCTTTCTTT. As protein: CASSRWGTYTEAFF.

The rearrangement uses TRBV5-4 and TRBJ1-2, with 10 bases identical to TRBD1. The CDR3 has 13 amino acids. The J segment lost 5 bases and the V segment lost 6 bases, leaving 4 bases of the junction unmatched. Looked up from germline, CDR1 is SGHNT and CDR2 is YYREEE (reference sequence). The CDR3 DNA sequence: TGTGCCAGCACGCGGGACAGGGGTTATGGCTACACCTTC. Protein sequence: CASTRDRGYGYTF.

The J gene is TRBJ2-5, the V gene TRBV5-4; 12 positions agree with TRBD1. This CDR3 has 16 residues. Trimming cost V 1 base and J 4 bases; bases outside gene matches: 5. Germline V lookup: CDR1 SGHNT, CDR2 YYREEE (reference sequence). The CDR3 DNA reads as TGTGCCAGCAGCTTGCTCGGGACAGGGGGCCGAGAGACCCAGTACTTC. Protein product: CASSLLGTGGRETQYF.

The chain couples TRBV9 to TRBJ2-3; the match to TRBD2 covers 8 bases. V gave up 3 bases and J gave up 3 bases; unmatched junction bases: 18. Per germline, CDR1 SGDLS and CDR2 YYNGEE. The CDR3 is 19 residues long. The CDR3 coding sequence is TGTGCCAGCAGCGGCACTGTTGGGAGGACGGGAGGGGGAACAGATACGCAGTATTTT. Amino acids: CASSGTVGRTGGGTDTQYF.

The chain employs TRBV28 and TRBJ1-5; D remains ambiguous. The CDR3 loop spans 10 amino acids. Trimming stripped 10 bases from V and 7 bases from J, with 8 bases between. The germline gives CDR1 MDHEN, CDR2 SYDVKM. The CDR3 loop is CATGSQPQHF. In nucleotides, the CDR3 is TGTGCCACAGGATCGCAGCCCCAGCATTTT.

The rearrangement uses TRBV4-2 and TRBJ1-1; D is unresolved. The germline V gene encodes CDR1 LGHNA and CDR2 YNFKEQ. The V end lost 5 bases, the J end lost 2 bases, and 12 bases lay between the germline ends. There are 14 residues in the CDR3. CDR3 sequence: CASSYDGFNTEAFF. The CDR3 nucleotides are TGTGCCAGCAGCTACGACGGATTTAACACTGAAGCTTTCTTT.

The gene calls are TRBV9 and TRBJ2-7; tentatively, D is TRBD2 (7 bases). The CDR3 has 14 amino acids. Germline V gene lookup returns CDR1 SGDLS and CDR2 YYNGEE. Trimming pared 3 bases from V and 2 bases from J, leaving 12 bases between. This chain's CDR3 is CASSAGGAAYEQYF. The DNA of the CDR3 is TGTGCCAGCAGCGCTGGGGGGGCGGCCTACGAGCAGTACTTC.

V usage is TRBV7-3 and J usage is TRBJ1-1; D is unresolved. This CDR3 spans 14 amino acids. Germline CDR1 SGHTA, CDR2 FQGTGA. Trimming shortened V by 2 bases and J by 4 bases, and 11 bases separated the two germline ends. The CDR3 DNA reads TGTGCCAGCAGCTTAGGGCCTTCCATCACTGAAGCTTTCTTT. This sequence encodes CASSLGPSITEAFF.

The CDR3 here is CASSFYKSYNEQFF. CDR3 in DNA: TGTGCCAGCAGTTTCTACAAGTCCTACAATGAGCAGTTCTTC. The chain joins TRBV27 to TRBJ2-1, with unresolved D. V lost 3 bases to trimming and J lost 1 base, with 7 bases between them. CDR3 length: 14 amino acids. Germline V gene sequence: CDR1 MNHEY, CDR2 SMNVEV (reference sequence).

The chain couples TRBV5-6 to TRBJ2-1, with D hard to call. V lost 0 bases, J lost 5 bases, and 9 bases lay in between. This CDR3 has 14 amino acids. From germline, CDR1 is SGHDT and CDR2 YYEEEE. CDR3 in amino acids: CASSLVSLDNEQFF. The CDR3 DNA follows: TGTGCCAGCAGCTTGGTATCGCTAGACAATGAGCAGTTCTTC. The full variable domain, rest sourced from reference TRBV5-6 and TRBJ2-1, is DAGVTQSPTHLIKTRGQQVTLRCSPKSGHDTVSWYQQALGQGPQFIFQYYEEEERQRGNFPDRFSGHQFPNYSSELNVNALLLGDSALYLCASSLVSLDNEQFFGPGTRLTVL.